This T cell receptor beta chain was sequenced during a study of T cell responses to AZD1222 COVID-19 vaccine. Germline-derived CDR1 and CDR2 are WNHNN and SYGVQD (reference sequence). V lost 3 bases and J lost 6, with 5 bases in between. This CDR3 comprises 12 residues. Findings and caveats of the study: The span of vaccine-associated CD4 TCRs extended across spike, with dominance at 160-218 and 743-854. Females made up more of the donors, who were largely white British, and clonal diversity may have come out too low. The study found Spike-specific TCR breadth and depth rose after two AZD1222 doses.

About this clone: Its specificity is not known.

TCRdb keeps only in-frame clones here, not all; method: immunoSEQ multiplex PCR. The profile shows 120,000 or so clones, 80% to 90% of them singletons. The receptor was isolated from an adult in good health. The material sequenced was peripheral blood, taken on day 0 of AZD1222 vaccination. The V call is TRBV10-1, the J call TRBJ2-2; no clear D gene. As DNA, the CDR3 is TGCGCCAGCAGTGATGGGGCCGGGGAGCTGTTTTTT. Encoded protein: CASSDGAGELFF.